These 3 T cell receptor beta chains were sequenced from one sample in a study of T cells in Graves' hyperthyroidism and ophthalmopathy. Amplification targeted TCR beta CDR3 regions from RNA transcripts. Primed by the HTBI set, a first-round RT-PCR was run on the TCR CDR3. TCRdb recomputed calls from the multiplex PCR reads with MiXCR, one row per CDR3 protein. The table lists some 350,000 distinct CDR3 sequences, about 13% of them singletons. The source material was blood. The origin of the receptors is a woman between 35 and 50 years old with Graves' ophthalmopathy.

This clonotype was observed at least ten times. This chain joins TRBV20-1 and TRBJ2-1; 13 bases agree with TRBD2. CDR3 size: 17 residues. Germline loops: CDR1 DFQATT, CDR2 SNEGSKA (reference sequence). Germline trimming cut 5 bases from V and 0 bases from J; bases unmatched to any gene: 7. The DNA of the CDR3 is TGCAGTGCTCCCGGGACTAGCGGGACAAGCTCCTACAATGAGCAGTTCTTC. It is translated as CSAPGTSGTSSYNEQFF.

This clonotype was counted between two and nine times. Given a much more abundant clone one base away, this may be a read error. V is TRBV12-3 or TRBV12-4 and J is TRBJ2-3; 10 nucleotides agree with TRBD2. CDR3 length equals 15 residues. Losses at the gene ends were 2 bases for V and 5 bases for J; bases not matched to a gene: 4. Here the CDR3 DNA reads TGTGCCAGCAGTTTAAGCGGGAGGGCCGGAGATACGCAGTATTTT. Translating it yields CASSLSGRAGDTQYF.

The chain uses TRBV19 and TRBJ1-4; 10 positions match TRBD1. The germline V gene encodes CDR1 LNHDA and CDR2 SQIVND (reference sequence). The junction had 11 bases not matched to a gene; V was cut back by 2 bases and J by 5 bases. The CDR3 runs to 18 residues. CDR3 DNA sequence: TGTGCCAGTAGTATACGCCAGCCGGGACAGGGGAAAAATGAAAAACTGTTTTTT. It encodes CASSIRQPGQGKNEKLFF.